The 11 T cell receptor beta chains below all came from one sample that was sequenced in a study of cytomegalovirus exposure and HLA in healthy donors. Amplification used 60 Vbeta primers and 13 Jbeta primers. Some clones are missing from TCRdb's copy, which holds only in-frame ones; the method was immunoSEQ multiplex PCR. The table has roughly 160,000 clones, more than 75% seen once. Sequencing input: PBMCs. These receptors were obtained from a man aged 25-40 years in good health and CMV-seropositive.

The V and J genes are TRBV30 and TRBJ1-4; the D gene is possibly TRBD1 (5 bases). The CDR3 sequence is 15 residues long. The germline CDR1 and CDR2 sequences are GTSNPN and SVGIG (reference sequence). V lost 1 base and J 0 bases, leaving 9 bases between the germline ends. The CDR3 DNA reads TGTGCCTGGAGTGGGAGACAGTCAACTAATGAAAAACTGTTTTTT. Translating gives CAWSGRQSTNEKLFF.

Remarks on this clone: A read error may account for a junction end that differs from germline. The rearrangement uses TRBV7-9 and TRBJ1-5; 8 bases match TRBD1. This CDR3 spans 14 amino acids. Germline CDR1 is SEHNR and CDR2 is FQNEAQ (reference sequence). CDR3 residues: CSSSPDRVRQPQHF. As DNA, the CDR3 is TGTTCCAGCAGCCCGGACAGGGTTCGTCAGCCCCAGCATTTT.

This clone was observed a few times. This sequence joins TRBV7-9 and TRBJ2-3; 12 bases match TRBD2. The J segment lost 12 bases and the V segment lost 5 bases, leaving 12 bases of the junction unmatched. There are 15 residues in the CDR3. The germline gives CDR1 SEHNR, CDR2 FQNEAQ (reference sequence). CDR3: CASSRTLLAGGHQYF. CDR3 nucleotide sequence: TGTGCCAGCAGCCGAACCTTACTAGCGGGAGGCCACCAGTATTTT.

The chain carries TRBV19 and TRBJ2-1; 12 bases line up with TRBD2. The length of the CDR3 is 16 residues. Germline assignment: CDR1 LNHDA and CDR2 SQIVND (reference sequence). J gave up 8 bases and V 4 bases, and 9 bases lay outside the gene matches. The CDR3 sequence is CASSTSRTSGIDEQFF. The CDR3 DNA reads TGTGCCAGTAGTACTTCTCGGACTAGCGGGATAGATGAGCAGTTCTTC.

V gene TRBV6-5 combines with J gene TRBJ1-1; D is uncertain. The germline V gene encodes CDR1 MNHEY and CDR2 SVGAGI. The V end lost 5 bases, the J end lost 7 bases, and 11 bases lay between the germline ends. The length of the CDR3 is 12 residues. CDR3 sequence (DNA): TGTGCCAGCAGTCCTACTACGGGTGAAGCTTTCTTT. Its translation is CASSPTTGEAFF.

This clone occurred a few times. Other nucleotide sequences from this sample produce the same CDR3. The rearrangement uses TRBV29-1 and TRBJ1-1; 8 bases align to TRBD1. The CDR3 length is 13 residues. Looked up from germline, CDR1 is SQVTM and CDR2 is ANQGSEA. Trimming took 4 bases from V and 2 from J; bases not matched to a gene: 3. The CDR3 reads CSVATGGNTEAFF. CDR3 DNA sequence: TGCAGCGTTGCAACAGGGGGTAACACTGAAGCTTTCTTT.

V and J are TRBV2 and TRBJ2-7; perhaps TRBD2 as D (5 bases). Germline CDR1 is SNHLY and CDR2 is FYNNEI. The CDR3 covers 13 residues. CDR3 residues: CASSEAVGSAQCV. CDR3 in DNA: TGTGCCAGCAGTGAAGCTGTGGGGAGCGCCCAGTGTGTC.

J is TRBJ1-1 and V is TRBV12-5; possibly TRBD1 for D (6 bases). Trimming cost V 6 bases and J 5 bases, with 13 bases left between them. This CDR3 has 13 amino acids. Per the germline V gene, CDR1 is LGHNT and CDR2 is FRNRAP. The CDR3 loop reads CASGDSWGTEAFF. In nucleotides, the CDR3 is TGTGCTAGTGGGGACAGTTGGGGGACTGAAGCTTTCTTT.

The CDR3 DNA follows: TGTGCCAGTAGTATAGATACAGGGGCCTATGGCTACACCTTC. Residues: CASSIDTGAYGYTF. The gene calls are TRBV19 and TRBJ1-2, with 7 bases lining up with TRBD1. CDR3 length: 14 residues. The trim removed 0 bases at V and 4 bases at J, leaving 2 bases unmatched. CDR1 and CDR2 (germline): LNHDA, SQIVND (reference sequence).

This chain joins TRBV7-3 and TRBJ1-1; D is perhaps TRBD1 (5 bases). Looked up from germline, CDR1 is SGHTA and CDR2 is FQGTGA. V gave up 5 bases and J gave up 1 base, with 8 bases separating them. The CDR3 sequence is 13 residues long. As DNA, the CDR3 is TGTGCCAGCAGCCACGGGGGGAACACTGAAGCTTTCTTT. Translating it yields CASSHGGNTEAFF.

This rearrangement joins TRBV19 to TRBJ2-1; 10 nucleotides agree with TRBD2. The junction had 10 bases not matched to a gene; V was cut back by 4 bases and J by 4 bases. The CDR3 runs to 17 residues. Germline V gene data show CDR1 as LNHDA and CDR2 as SQIVND (reference sequence). This CDR3 is CASSTSGGAGGYNEQFF. For the CDR3, the DNA is TGTGCCAGTAGTACCTCGGGGGGAGCGGGAGGGTACAATGAGCAGTTCTTC.